The 16 T cell receptor beta chains presented below share a single source sample, sequenced in a study of OX40 agonist ivuxolimab in advanced cancers. TCRdb's table, derived via immunoSEQ multiplex PCR, lists solely in-frame clones and lacks some. Among some 45,000 clones listed, around 86% were seen once. The sequencing here drew on CD4+ or CD8+ T cells sorted from blood, taken in a trial of the OX40 agonist ivuxolimab. These receptors were obtained from an adult with an advanced solid tumor such as melanoma, head and neck, liver or kidney cancer.

The chain carries TRBV2 and TRBJ2-5, with D perhaps TRBD1 (5 bases). The CDR3 has 14 residues. The V and J ends lost 3 bases and 0 bases respectively, with 8 bases between them. Germline V CDR1 and CDR2: SNHLY, FYNNEI. CDR3: CASSEPRDQETQYF. CDR3 in DNA: TGTGCCAGCAGTGAGCCCAGGGACCAAGAGACCCAGTACTTC.

This clone was seen more than once but under ten times. The chain recombines TRBV4-2 with TRBJ1-6, with 7 bases identical to TRBD1. Germline CDR1 is LGHNA and CDR2 is YNFKEQ. V shed 1 base, J shed 10 bases, and the junction held 7 bases outside the gene matches. This CDR3 comprises 15 residues. The CDR3 DNA sequence: TGTGCCAGCAGCCAAGCGGGGGCAGGGGGATCACCCCTCCACTTT. This sequence encodes CASSQAGAGGSPLHF.

V and J are TRBV15 and TRBJ2-1, with D possibly TRBD2 on 6 matching bases. The CDR3 has 13 amino acids. V was clipped by 3 bases and J by 4 bases, with 7 bases between them. Germline V gives CDR1 LNHNV, CDR2 YYDKDF (reference sequence). The CDR3: CATSSRGYNEQFF. In DNA, the CDR3 is TGTGCCACCAGCAGCCGGGGGTACAATGAGCAGTTCTTC.

This sequence joins TRBV18 and TRBJ2-3; TRBD2 is a possible D gene (6 bases). The CDR3 consists of 15 residues. The V end was cut by 3 bases, the J end by 6 bases, with 16 bases between. The V gene's germline CDR1 is KGHSH and CDR2 LQKENI. DNA for the CDR3: TGTGCCAGCTCACCGGGGAGCGGGCGCGCTGATACGCAGTATTTT. It yields the protein CASSPGSGRADTQYF.

The chain combines TRBV29-1 with TRBJ2-4; D call uncertain. V dropped 6 bases and J dropped 5 bases, with 20 bases sitting between them. This CDR3 is 15 amino acids long. CDR1 is SQVTM, CDR2 ANQGSEA, per germline. The DNA of the CDR3 is TGCAGCGTCGAAATATGGGGTAGTAGGGAAAACATTCAGTACTTC. Translating gives CSVEIWGSRENIQYF.

DNA for the CDR3: TGCGCCAGCAGCCATCCCCCGGGGGGGGATGAAAAACTGTTTTTT. Residues: CASSHPPGGDEKLFF. The V gene is TRBV4-1, the J gene TRBJ1-4; perhaps TRBD1 as D (5 bases). Trimming shortened V by 3 bases and J by 6 bases, and 14 bases separated the two germline ends. The CDR3 covers 15 residues. In germline, CDR1 is MGHRA, CDR2 YSYEKL.

This clone was seen only a few times. This chain uses TRBV7-9 with TRBJ1-2, with 8 bases fitting TRBD1. This CDR3 spans 14 amino acids. Germline trimming cut 5 bases from V and 3 bases from J; bases unmatched to any gene: 5. Germline CDR1 reads SEHNR; CDR2 reads FQNEAQ (reference sequence). In DNA, the CDR3 is TGTGCCAGCAGCATCGGACAGGGCGACTATGGCTACACCTTC. Translating it yields CASSIGQGDYGYTF.

This clone has only one observation. V gene TRBV28 combines with J gene TRBJ1-5; D may be TRBD1 (5 bases). The CDR3 spans 16 residues. V was clipped by 6 bases and J by 2 bases, with 17 bases between them. The V gene's germline CDR1 is MDHEN and CDR2 SYDVKM. The CDR3 DNA reads as TGTGCCAGCAGCCCGGGACCTGCGAGGGGCAATCAGCCCCAGCATTTT. This gives the protein CASSPGPARGNQPQHF.

The genes are TRBV19 and TRBJ1-1; TRBD1 might be the D (5 bases). The V end was cut by 3 bases, the J end by 9 bases, with 17 bases between. Germline V lookup: CDR1 LNHDA, CDR2 SQIVND (reference sequence). The CDR3 spans 14 residues. The CDR3, as DNA: TGTGCCAGTAGTATTAAGGAAGGGGTGGACAAAGCTTTCTTT. Amino acid sequence: CASSIKEGVDKAFF.

This CDR3 is CASPWGTETYEQYF. CDR3 coding DNA: TGTGCCAGCCCCTGGGGGACAGAGACCTACGAGCAGTACTTC. The chain couples TRBV27 to TRBJ2-5, with 7 positions matching TRBD1. The better agreement between TRBJ2-7 and the DNA end casts doubt on the J call. The V gene's germline CDR1 is MNHEY and CDR2 SMNVEV (reference sequence). This CDR3 is 14 amino acids long.

The chain joins TRBV15 to TRBJ1-4; 7 nucleotides agree with TRBD1. Germline trimming cut 3 bases from V and 5 bases from J; bases unmatched to any gene: 15. This CDR3 contains 18 residues. Germline V lookup: CDR1 LNHNV, CDR2 YYDKDF (reference sequence). CDR3 residues: CATSRYPGQQLTNEKLFF. Written as DNA, the CDR3 is TGTGCCACCAGCAGGTACCCGGGACAGCAGCTAACAAATGAAAAACTGTTTTTT.

The chain is built from TRBV2 and TRBJ2-1; D possibly corresponds to TRBD2 (6 bases). Between the trimmed V and J ends, which lost 7 bases and 6 bases, there was a span of 13 bases. Germline CDR1 and CDR2: SNHLY and FYNNEI. The CDR3 is made up of 13 amino acids. The CDR3 bases are TGTGCCAGCAAGAGCGGGTCCGGCAATGAGCAGTTCTTC. Protein product: CASKSGSGNEQFF.

CDR3 coding DNA: TGTGCCAGCTCACCTCTCCGGATTGAGACAGGGGTTGAGGGCTACACCTTC. This sequence encodes CASSPLRIETGVEGYTF. The chain carries TRBV18 and TRBJ1-2, with 8 bases aligning to TRBD1. Trimming at V came to 3 bases and at J to 8 bases, leaving 17 bases not matched to a gene. Per the germline V gene, CDR1 is KGHSH and CDR2 is LQKENI. This CDR3 spans 17 amino acids. Using reference TRBV18 and TRBJ1-2 for the parts outside the CDR3, the full variable domain is NAGVMQNPRHLVRRRGQEARLRCSPMKGHSHVYWYRQLPEEGLKFMVYLQKENIIDESGMPKERFSAEFPKEGPSILRIQQVVRGDSAAYFCASSPLRIETGVEGYTFGSGTRLTVV.

This chain connects TRBV2 to TRBJ1-3; D uncertain. The V and J ends lost 0 bases and 4 bases respectively, with 16 bases between them. Germline lookup yields CDR1 SNHLY and CDR2 FYNNEI. The CDR3 contains 17 residues. The CDR3 loop reads CASSEAAGPKGGNTIYF. CDR3 DNA: TGTGCCAGCAGTGAAGCCGCGGGTCCCAAAGGCGGAAACACCATATATTTT.

The V and J genes are TRBV27 and TRBJ2-7, with D unclear. Germline CDR1 is MNHEY and CDR2 is SMNVEV (reference sequence). V shed 2 bases and J shed 2 bases, with 7 bases lying between them. The CDR3 consists of 13 residues. Here the CDR3 reads CASSLDPTYEQYF. CDR3 DNA sequence: TGTGCCAGCAGTTTAGACCCTACCTACGAGCAGTACTTC.

This chain joins TRBV27 and TRBJ1-1; a possible D gene is TRBD1 (5 bases). Trimming removed 0 bases at V and 5 bases at J, with 10 bases between. Germline V CDR1 and CDR2: MNHEY, SMNVEV (reference sequence). The CDR3 totals 14 residues. The CDR3 reads CASSLSSRVTEAFF. The CDR3 DNA reads TGTGCCAGCAGTTTATCGAGCAGGGTTACTGAAGCTTTCTTT.